Below are 29 T cell receptor beta chains sequenced from a single sample in a study of cytomegalovirus exposure and HLA in healthy donors. Amplification used 60 Vbeta primers and 13 Jbeta primers. Sequencing was performed with immunoSEQ multiplex PCR; in TCRdb, only in-frame clones are kept and a portion is missing. The sample contains 180,000 or so clones, over 80% of which appear only once. Material for sequencing was PBMCs. The receptors here all came from a man in his forties in good health and CMV-seronegative.

V usage is TRBV5-1 and J usage is TRBJ2-3, with 12 positions matching TRBD2. Germline CDR1 is SGHRS and CDR2 is YFSETQ. The CDR3 is 16 amino acids. The V and J ends lost 4 bases and 1 base, in that order; junction bases with no gene match: 4. The CDR3 protein is CASSPRTSGGTDTQYF. The CDR3 DNA reads TGCGCCAGCAGCCCCCGGACTAGCGGGGGCACAGATACGCAGTATTTT.

The rearrangement uses TRBV9 and TRBJ2-1; TRBD1 matches 9 bases. Germline CDR1 SGDLS, CDR2 YYNGEE. Losses at the gene ends were 3 bases for V and 2 bases for J; bases not matched to a gene: 6. This CDR3 has 16 residues. The CDR3 here is CASSANRGQPYNEQFF. In DNA, the CDR3 is TGTGCCAGCAGCGCCAACAGGGGGCAACCCTACAATGAGCAGTTCTTC.

This chain links TRBV4-1 with TRBJ2-5, with D possibly TRBD2 on 5 matching bases. The CDR3 is made up of 14 amino acids. V lost 2 bases and J lost 5, with 12 bases in between. From germline, CDR1 is MGHRA and CDR2 YSYEKL. CDR3 residues: CASSQILSGETQYF. The CDR3 nucleotides are TGCGCCAGCAGCCAAATACTGTCGGGGGAGACCCAGTACTTC.

This chain connects TRBV18 to TRBJ1-6; D is perhaps TRBD1 (6 bases). CDR1 and CDR2 from the germline V gene are KGHSH and LQKENI. The CDR3 runs 13 residues. Trimming removed 2 bases at V and 12 bases at J, with 11 bases between. This CDR3 is CASSPEGHLPLHF. The CDR3 nucleotides are TGTGCCAGCTCACCAGAGGGACACTTACCCCTCCACTTT.

The chain has TRBV5-1 and TRBJ2-1; 9 positions agree with TRBD2. With V trimmed by 5 bases and J by 4 bases, 7 bases remained unmatched. CDR3 length: 15 residues. Germline CDR1 is SGHRS and CDR2 is YFSETQ. This chain's CDR3 is CASRTGLATYNEQFF. CDR3 DNA sequence: TGCGCCAGCAGGACCGGACTAGCGACTTACAATGAGCAGTTCTTC.

V is TRBV11-3 and J is TRBJ2-1; 12 bases agree with TRBD2. This CDR3 has 15 amino acids. V was pared by 5 bases and J by 7 bases, with 6 bases of the junction left unmatched. Germline V gives CDR1 SGHNT, CDR2 YENEEA. CDR3 region: CASSKLAGGGNEQFF. In nucleotides, the CDR3 is TGTGCCAGCAGCAAACTAGCGGGGGGCGGGAATGAGCAGTTCTTC. Looking up the rest from reference TRBV11-3 and TRBJ2-1 gives the full variable domain: EAGVVQSPRYKIIEKKQPVAFWCNPISGHNTLYWYLQNLGQGPELLIRYENEEAVDDSQLPKDRFSAERLKGVDSTLKIQPAELGDSAVYLCASSKLAGGGNEQFFGPGTRLTVL.

This sequence joins TRBV4-3 and TRBJ2-6; D is unresolved. The germline V and J ends were trimmed by 4 bases and 4 bases, with 11 bases remaining between them. The CDR3 spans 15 residues. Germline V gene data show CDR1 as LGHNA and CDR2 as YSLEER. CDR3 coding DNA: TGCGCCAGCAGCCTCGAGCCAAGCGGGGCCAACGTCCTGACTTTC. It encodes CASSLEPSGANVLTF.

This sequence joins TRBV9 and TRBJ2-2, with 8 nucleotides matching TRBD2. The CDR3 covers 15 residues. In germline, CDR1 is SGDLS, CDR2 YYNGEE. The J segment lost 4 bases and the V segment lost 0 bases, leaving 2 bases of the junction unmatched. The CDR3 loop reads CASSVVSGGTGELFF. CDR3 nucleotides: TGTGCCAGCAGCGTAGTAAGCGGGGGCACCGGGGAGCTGTTTTTT.

This chain's CDR3 is CASTGATSGGVFQETQYF. The CDR3 DNA reads TGTGCCAGCACTGGGGCAACTAGCGGGGGGGTATTCCAAGAGACCCAGTACTTC. The chain joins TRBV5-4 to TRBJ2-5; TRBD2 matches 13 bases. J gave up 1 base and V 6 bases, and 12 bases lay outside the gene matches. The CDR3 sequence is 18 residues long. CDR1 and CDR2 from the germline V gene are SGHNT and YYREEE (reference sequence).

The V and J genes are TRBV28 and TRBJ2-7, with 7 bases fitting TRBD2. V lost 7 bases to trimming and J lost 4 bases; unmatched junction nucleotides: 7. The CDR3 runs to 13 residues. Germline loops: CDR1 MDHEN, CDR2 SYDVKM. CDR3 DNA: TGTGCCAGCACGGCTAGCGGATGGTACGAGCAGTACTTC. Its translation is CASTASGWYEQYF.

This rearrangement joins TRBV6-1 to TRBJ2-5; TRBD1 agrees at 9 bases. Germline assignment: CDR1 MNHNS and CDR2 SASEGT. The junction had 4 bases not matched to a gene; V was cut back by 1 base and J by 4 bases. This CDR3 region has 15 residues. In DNA, the CDR3 is TGTGCCAGCAGTGAAGACAGGGGGCAAGTAGAGACCCAGTACTTC. Encoded protein: CASSEDRGQVETQYF.

The chain links TRBV19 to TRBJ1-5, with a possible D match to TRBD1 (6 bases). The CDR3 length is 17 residues. Trimming removed 7 bases from V and 3 bases from J, with 22 bases in between. CDR1 is LNHDA and CDR2 is SQIVND in the germline V gene (reference sequence). CDR3 DNA: TGTGCCAGTAATAAAGGACCCACAGGGATTGTCAATCAGCCCCAGCATTTT. Its protein is CASNKGPTGIVNQPQHF.

The J gene is TRBJ1-5, the V gene TRBV2; the D gene is possibly TRBD1 (6 bases). The ends were cut back, 3 bases at V and 4 bases at J, with 13 bases in the middle. CDR1 SNHLY and CDR2 FYNNEI come from the germline V gene. This CDR3 has 15 amino acids. The CDR3 nucleotides are TGTGCCAGCAGTGACTGGGGGCTTCGGAATCAGCCCCAGCATTTT. This encodes CASSDWGLRNQPQHF. Full variable domain (missing parts from reference TRBV2 and TRBJ1-5): EPEVTQTPSHQVTQMGQEVILRCVPISNHLYFYWYRQILGQKVEFLVSFYNNEISEKSEIFDDQFSVERPDGSNFTLKIRSTKLEDSAMYFCASSDWGLRNQPQHFGDGTRLSIL.

Remarks on this clone: Other DNA sequences in the sample encode the same CDR3. This sequence joins TRBV30 and TRBJ1-5, with TRBD1 as a possible D gene (5 bases). CDR3 length: 13 amino acids. Germline CDR1 and CDR2: GTSNPN and SVGIG (reference sequence). V lost 0 bases, J lost 5 bases, and 8 bases lay in between. The DNA for the CDR3 is TGTGCCTGGAGTGTCGCGGGGGATCAGCCCCAGCATTTT. It yields the protein CAWSVAGDQPQHF.

The chain joins TRBV2 to TRBJ2-1; 7 nucleotides align to TRBD2. J was trimmed by 4 bases and V by 2 bases; bases with no gene match: 11. Germline values: CDR1 SNHLY, CDR2 FYNNEI. The CDR3 is 17 residues long. The CDR3, as DNA: TGTGCCAGCAGTGAATTGCGGGAGTATATCTCTTACAATGAGCAGTTCTTC. Translating gives CASSELREYISYNEQFF.

The genes are TRBV7-2 and TRBJ1-1; TRBD1 matches 8 bases. Trimming cost V 6 bases and J 1 base; bases outside gene matches: 10. The CDR3 is 16 residues long. Germline CDR1 SGHTA, CDR2 FQGNSA. The CDR3 DNA is TGTGCCAGCAGAATTGATTGGGACAGGCCGAACACTGAAGCTTTCTTT. Translating it yields CASRIDWDRPNTEAFF.

This clone was seen only once. This chain uses TRBV18 with TRBJ2-3; possibly TRBD1 for D (5 bases). The CDR3 is 16 amino acids. Between the trimmed V and J ends, which lost 2 bases and 1 base, there was a span of 13 bases. CDR1 is KGHSH and CDR2 is LQKENI in the germline V gene. This CDR3 reads CASSPFQGSGTDTQYF. The CDR3 DNA is TGTGCCAGCTCACCATTCCAGGGATCGGGCACAGATACGCAGTATTTT. The full variable domain, its missing parts supplied by reference TRBV18 and TRBJ2-3, is NAGVMQNPRHLVRRRGQEARLRCSPMKGHSHVYWYRQLPEEGLKFMVYLQKENIIDESGMPKERFSAEFPKEGPSILRIQQVVRGDSAAYFCASSPFQGSGTDTQYFGPGTRLTVL.

This clone was found once. V is TRBV6-5 and J is TRBJ2-7; 10 bases are a match to TRBD1. The junction had 10 bases not matched to a gene; V was cut back by 4 bases and J by 7 bases. Germline V gene lookup returns CDR1 MNHEY and CDR2 SVGAGI. This CDR3 is built from 15 residues. CDR3: CASSSRDRGLWEQYF. The CDR3 DNA follows: TGTGCCAGCAGTTCCCGGGACAGGGGCCTCTGGGAGCAGTACTTC.

This clone has more than one count but fewer than ten. The gene calls are TRBV7-9 and TRBJ2-3; 9 bases are a match to TRBD2. The CDR3 runs to 16 residues. J lost 5 bases, V lost 1 base, and 7 bases had no gene match. Germline CDR1 SEHNR, CDR2 FQNEAQ (reference sequence). The CDR3 spells CASSLDGGGAGDTQYF. CDR3 DNA sequence: TGTGCCAGCAGCTTAGATGGCGGGGGGGCCGGAGATACGCAGTATTTT.

The V and J genes are TRBV2 and TRBJ2-1, with D perhaps TRBD2 (6 bases). The germline V and J ends were trimmed by 2 bases and 15 bases, with 11 bases remaining between them. The CDR3 has 11 amino acids. Germline V lookup: CDR1 SNHLY, CDR2 FYNNEI. The CDR3 spells CASSEWTNRFF. CDR3 DNA sequence: TGTGCCAGCAGTGAATGGACTAATCGGTTCTTC.

This clone has more than one count but fewer than ten. CDR3 nucleotides: TGTGCCAGCAGCTCAGGCCCGGGGTTGGGTCAGCCCCAGCATTTT. It codes for CASSSGPGLGQPQHF. This chain connects TRBV7-2 to TRBJ1-5; D unresolved. V lost 4 bases, J lost 6 bases, and 16 bases lay in between. Per the germline V gene, CDR1 is SGHTA and CDR2 is FQGNSA. This CDR3 is 15 amino acids long.

This clone occurred a few times. The V gene is TRBV7-6, the J gene TRBJ1-4; D might be TRBD1 (6 bases). Per the germline V gene, CDR1 is SGHVS and CDR2 is FNYEAQ. The CDR3 consists of 15 residues. V was shortened by 5 bases and J by 0 bases, with 10 bases between the two germline ends. Written as DNA, the CDR3 is TGTGCCAGCAGCCCAGGGGCTACAACTAATGAAAAACTGTTTTTT. The encoded protein is CASSPGATTNEKLFF.

This chain connects TRBV19 to TRBJ1-2; 9 bases line up with TRBD1. The CDR3 has 13 amino acids. Germline trimming cut 5 bases from V and 8 bases from J; bases unmatched to any gene: 6. Germline CDR1 reads LNHDA; CDR2 reads SQIVND (reference sequence). CDR3 loop: CASSSRDREGYTF. DNA of the CDR3: TGTGCCAGTAGTTCCCGGGACAGGGAAGGCTACACCTTC.

There are a few counts of this clone. The DNA of the CDR3 is TGCGCCAGCAGCCAACAGGGAAGTTCCGGGGCCAACGTCCTGACTTTC. This codes for CASSQQGSSGANVLTF. This chain connects TRBV4-3 to TRBJ2-6; a weak D match, TRBD1 (5 bases). Germline CDR1 and CDR2: LGHNA and YSLEER. This CDR3 region has 16 residues. The V and J ends lost 2 bases and 4 bases respectively, with 12 bases between them.

The chain recombines TRBV28 with TRBJ1-1; TRBD1 matches at 11 bases. V gave up 6 bases and J gave up 10 bases; unmatched junction bases: 4. The CDR3 contains 12 residues. CDR1 MDHEN and CDR2 SYDVKM come from the germline V gene. The CDR3 DNA is TGTGCCAGCAGAGGACAGGGGGCGGGAGCTTTCTTT. This gives the protein CASRGQGAGAFF.

The gene calls are TRBV29-1 and TRBJ2-6, with D maybe TRBD2 (5 bases). The V end was cut by 6 bases, the J end by 0 bases, with 12 bases between. The CDR3 runs 15 residues. Germline V lookup: CDR1 SQVTM, CDR2 ANQGSEA. The CDR3 DNA reads as TGCAGCGTCCGGGATGCCTTCTCTGGGGCCAACGTCCTGACTTTC. This gives the protein CSVRDAFSGANVLTF.

This clone was observed once. Additional DNA sequences in this sample encode the identical CDR3. The chain carries TRBV19 and TRBJ1-1; D possibly corresponds to TRBD1 (6 bases). The CDR3 has 13 amino acids. Trimming shortened V by 4 bases and J by 8 bases, and 14 bases separated the two germline ends. From germline, CDR1 is LNHDA and CDR2 SQIVND (reference sequence). For the CDR3, the DNA is TGTGCCAGTAGTACGGACAGAACTACAGAAGCTTTCTTT. Amino acids: CASSTDRTTEAFF. The full variable domain, in which reference TRBV19 and TRBJ1-1 provide the parts outside the CDR3, is DGGITQSPKYLFRKEGQNVTLSCEQNLNHDAMYWYRQDPGQGLRLIYYSQIVNDFQKGDIAEGYSVSREKKESFPLTVTSAQKNPTAFYLCASSTDRTTEAFFGQGTRLTVV.

The rearrangement joins TRBV4-3 to TRBJ2-2; 7 bases line up with TRBD1. The CDR3 loop spans 15 amino acids. J was trimmed by 5 bases and V by 1 base; bases with no gene match: 4. Per germline, CDR1 LGHNA and CDR2 YSLEER. CDR3 sequence reads: CASSQGQGFTGELFF. DNA of the CDR3: TGCGCCAGCAGCCAAGGACAGGGTTTTACCGGGGAGCTGTTTTTT.

The rearrangement uses TRBV6-1 and TRBJ2-3, with 7 nucleotides matching TRBD1. Germline V lookup: CDR1 MNHNS, CDR2 SASEGT. The CDR3 spans 15 residues. The J segment lost 8 bases and the V segment lost 6 bases, leaving 14 bases of the junction unmatched. This CDR3 is CASSLLSDYRGTQYF. The CDR3, as DNA: TGTGCCAGCAGCCTGTTATCCGATTACAGGGGTACGCAGTATTTT.